A few counts support the clone carrying this TCR beta chain. The assay was immunoSEQ multiplex PCR, and TCRdb's table has in-frame clones only and misses some. Among about 480,000 clones, approximately 79% were seen once, and the ten largest hold 10% to 15%. The data were obtained in a study of shared clonotypes between healthy human individuals. V lost 1 base to trimming and J lost 2 bases, with 15 bases between them. There are 16 residues in the CDR3. In germline, CDR1 is SGDLS, CDR2 YYNGEE. Specimen: PBMCs. This clonotype was obtained from a woman aged 40 to 49 in good health. Some clones in this sample may be carry-over from other donors' samples. The chain carries TRBV9 and TRBJ1-1, with no clear D. This CDR3 is CASSVTPGLYNTEAFF. The CDR3 nucleotides read TGTGCCAGCAGCGTAACCCCCGGCCTGTACAACACTGAAGCTTTCTTT.